One sample yielded the 9 T cell receptor beta chains listed below, sequenced in a study of response to subunit inactivated influenza vaccine. TCRdb itself ran the RT-PCR reads through MiXCR, one entry per CDR3 protein. The table records about 700,000 distinct CDR3 sequences, around 14% of them present only once. This sample comprised PBMCs from blood, obtained 14 to 15 days before vaccination. The receptors here all came from a man between 50 and 59 years old who received an inactivated influenza vaccine.

In this sample, this clonotype turned up a few times. The chain couples TRBV12-3 or TRBV12-4 to TRBJ2-5; D is unclear. The ends were cut back, 6 bases at V and 9 bases at J, with 20 bases in the middle. The CDR3 runs 14 residues. CDR3 region: CASSQSGAEVAQYF. The CDR3 bases are TGTGCCAGCAGCCAGTCAGGTGCTGAGGTGGCCCAGTACTTC.

There are a few counts of this clonotype. CDR3 sequence: CASSETGGGDEQYF. DNA of the CDR3: TGTGCCAGCAGTGAAACAGGGGGCGGCGACGAGCAGTACTTC. The V call is TRBV2, the J call TRBJ2-7; 9 positions agree with TRBD1. The V and J ends lost 2 bases and 5 bases, in that order; junction bases with no gene match: 4. This CDR3 is built from 14 residues. Germline-derived CDR1 and CDR2 are SNHLY and FYNNEI.

This clonotype has only a few counts. The rearrangement joins TRBV20-1 to TRBJ2-3; 9 bases align to TRBD2. The CDR3 sequence is 17 residues long. With V trimmed by 7 bases and J by 7 bases, 21 bases remained unmatched. The germline V gene encodes CDR1 DFQATT and CDR2 SNEGSKA (reference sequence). The CDR3 DNA sequence: TGCAGTGATGTCCCGTCGGCGGGAGGGCCGAACAGAAATACGCAGTATTTT. This translates into CSDVPSAGGPNRNTQYF.

This clonotype was seen a handful of times. V and J are TRBV27 and TRBJ2-2, with D hard to call. The CDR3 contains 15 residues. The germline V gene has CDR1 MNHEY and CDR2 SMNVEV (reference sequence). V shed 3 bases and J shed 11 bases, with 19 bases lying between them. CDR3 sequence (DNA): TGTGCCAGCAGTTTCTCTCCGGTTGGGCCCGCCGAGCTGTTTTTT. Amino acids: CASSFSPVGPAELFF.

The chain joins TRBV20-1 to TRBJ2-1, with D unclear. Trimming pared 6 bases from V and 4 bases from J, leaving 22 bases between. This CDR3 has 16 residues. Germline V gene sequence: CDR1 DFQATT, CDR2 SNEGSKA (reference sequence). The CDR3 protein is CSASPATSALYNEQFF. For the CDR3, the DNA is TGCAGTGCGTCGCCCGCTACTTCGGCACTATACAATGAGCAGTTCTTC.

V and J are TRBV3-1 and TRBJ1-1, with D possibly matching TRBD1 (5 bases). This CDR3 contains 15 residues. With 1 base removed from V and 0 bases from J, the gap between germline ends came to 9 bases. Germline V gene lookup returns CDR1 LGHDT and CDR2 YNNKEL (reference sequence). Written as DNA, the CDR3 is TGTGCCAGCAGCCAAGGGGCAGGGCTGAACACTGAAGCTTTCTTT. As protein: CASSQGAGLNTEAFF.

The chain combines TRBV7-2 with TRBJ2-3; unclear D gene. Germline V gene sequence: CDR1 SGHTA, CDR2 FQGNSA. The CDR3 covers 14 residues. With 2 bases removed from V and 4 bases from J, the gap between germline ends came to 10 bases. Written as DNA, the CDR3 is TGTGCCAGCAGCTTAAGTTTTGGCGCAGATACGCAGTATTTT. Amino acids: CASSLSFGADTQYF. Using reference TRBV7-2 and TRBJ2-3 for the parts outside the CDR3, the full variable domain is GAGVSQSPSNKVTEKGKDVELRCDPISGHTALYWYRQSLGQGLEFLIYFQGNSAPDKSGLPSDRFSAERTGGSVSTLTIQRTQQEDSAVYLCASSLSFGADTQYFGPGTRLTVL.

V and J are TRBV7-2 and TRBJ2-3; 9 positions agree with TRBD2. The germline V gene encodes CDR1 SGHTA and CDR2 FQGNSA. Trimming cost V 5 bases and J 4 bases; bases outside gene matches: 10. The CDR3 has 16 residues. CDR3 loop: CASSPSLAGASDTQYF. The CDR3 DNA reads TGTGCCAGCAGCCCCAGTTTAGCGGGGGCGTCAGATACGCAGTATTTT.

The rearrangement links TRBV7-6 to TRBJ2-5, with D tentatively TRBD1 (6 bases). Germline-derived CDR1 and CDR2 are SGHVS and FNYEAQ. Trimming took off 2 bases at V and 1 base at J, with 8 bases between the two ends. The CDR3 runs 14 residues. The CDR3 is CASSLLRGQETQYF. In nucleotides, the CDR3 is TGTGCCAGCAGCTTACTCAGGGGCCAAGAGACCCAGTACTTC.